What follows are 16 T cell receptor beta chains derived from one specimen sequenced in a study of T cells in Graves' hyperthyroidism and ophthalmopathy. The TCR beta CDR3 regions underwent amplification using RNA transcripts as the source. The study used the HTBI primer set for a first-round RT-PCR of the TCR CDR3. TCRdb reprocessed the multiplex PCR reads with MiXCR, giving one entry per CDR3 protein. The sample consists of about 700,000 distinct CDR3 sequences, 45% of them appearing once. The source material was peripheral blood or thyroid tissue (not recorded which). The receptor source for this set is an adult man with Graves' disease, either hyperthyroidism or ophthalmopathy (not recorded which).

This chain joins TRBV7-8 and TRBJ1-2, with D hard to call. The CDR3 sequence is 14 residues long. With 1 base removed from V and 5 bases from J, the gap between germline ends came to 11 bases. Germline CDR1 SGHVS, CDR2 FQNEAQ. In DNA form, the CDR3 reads TGTGCCAGCAGCTTAGGGAGCGTGAAGTATGGCTACACCTTC. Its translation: CASSLGSVKYGYTF.

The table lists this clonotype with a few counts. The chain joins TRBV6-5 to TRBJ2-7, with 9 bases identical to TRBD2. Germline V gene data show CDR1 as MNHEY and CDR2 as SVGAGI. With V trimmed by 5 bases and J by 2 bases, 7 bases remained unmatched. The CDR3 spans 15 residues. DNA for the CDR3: TGTGCCAGCAGTGAGGCGGCTAGCGGGACCTACGAGCAGTACTTC. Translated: CASSEAASGTYEQYF.

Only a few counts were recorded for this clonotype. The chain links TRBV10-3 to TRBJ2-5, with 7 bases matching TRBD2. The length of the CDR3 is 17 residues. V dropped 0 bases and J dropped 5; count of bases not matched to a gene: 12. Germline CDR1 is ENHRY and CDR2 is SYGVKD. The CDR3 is CAISESEVGGSLETQYF. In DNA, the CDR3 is TGTGCCATCAGTGAGTCAGAAGTGGGAGGGTCCTTGGAGACCCAGTACTTC.

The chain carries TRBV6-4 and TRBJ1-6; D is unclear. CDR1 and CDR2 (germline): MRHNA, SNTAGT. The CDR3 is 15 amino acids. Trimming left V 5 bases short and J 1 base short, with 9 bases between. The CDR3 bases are TGTGCCAGCAGTAACCAGATATCCTATAATTCACCCCTCCACTTT. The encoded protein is CASSNQISYNSPLHF.

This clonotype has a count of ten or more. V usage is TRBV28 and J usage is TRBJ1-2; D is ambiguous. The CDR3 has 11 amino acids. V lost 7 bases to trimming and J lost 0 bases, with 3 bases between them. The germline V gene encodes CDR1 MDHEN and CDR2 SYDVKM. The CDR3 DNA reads TGTGCCAGCACAGCTAACTATGGCTACACCTTC. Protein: CASTANYGYTF.

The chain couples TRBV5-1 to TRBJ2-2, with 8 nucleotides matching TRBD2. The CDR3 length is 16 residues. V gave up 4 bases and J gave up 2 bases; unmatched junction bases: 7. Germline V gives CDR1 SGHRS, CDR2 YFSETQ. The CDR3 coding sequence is TGCGCCAGCAGCGAGAGAGCGGGGGCAAACACCGGGGAGCTGTTTTTT. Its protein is CASSERAGANTGELFF.

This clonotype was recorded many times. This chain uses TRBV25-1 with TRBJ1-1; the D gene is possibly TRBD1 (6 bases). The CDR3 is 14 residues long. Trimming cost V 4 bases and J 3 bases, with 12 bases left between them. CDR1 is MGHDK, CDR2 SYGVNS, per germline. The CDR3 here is CASSAAGEYTEAFF. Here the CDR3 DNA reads TGTGCCAGCAGTGCGGCAGGGGAATACACTGAAGCTTTCTTT.

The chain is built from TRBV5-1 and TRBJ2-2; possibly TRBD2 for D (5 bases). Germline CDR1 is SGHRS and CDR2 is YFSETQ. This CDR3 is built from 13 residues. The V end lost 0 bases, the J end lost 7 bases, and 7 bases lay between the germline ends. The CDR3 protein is CASSLVTSGELFF. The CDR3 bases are TGCGCCAGCAGCTTGGTCACTAGCGGGGAGCTGTTTTTT.

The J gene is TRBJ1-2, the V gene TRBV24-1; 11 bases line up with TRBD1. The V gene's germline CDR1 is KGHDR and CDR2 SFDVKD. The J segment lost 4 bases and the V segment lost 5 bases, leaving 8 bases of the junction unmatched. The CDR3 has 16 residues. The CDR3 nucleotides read TGTGCCACCAGTGTCTCCGGGACAGGGGGGATCTATGGCTACACCTTC. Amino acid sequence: CATSVSGTGGIYGYTF.

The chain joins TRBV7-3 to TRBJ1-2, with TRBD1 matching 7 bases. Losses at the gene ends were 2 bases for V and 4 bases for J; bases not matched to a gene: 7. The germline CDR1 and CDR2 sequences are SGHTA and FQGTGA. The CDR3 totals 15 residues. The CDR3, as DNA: TGTGCCAGCAGCTTAGGGGGACAGCCCATCTATGGCTACACCTTC. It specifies CASSLGGQPIYGYTF.

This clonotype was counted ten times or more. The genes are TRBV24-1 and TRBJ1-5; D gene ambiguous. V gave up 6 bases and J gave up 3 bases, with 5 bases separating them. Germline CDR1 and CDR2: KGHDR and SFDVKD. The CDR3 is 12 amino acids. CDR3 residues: CATSYANQPQHF. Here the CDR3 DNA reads TGTGCCACCAGTTATGCCAATCAGCCCCAGCATTTT.

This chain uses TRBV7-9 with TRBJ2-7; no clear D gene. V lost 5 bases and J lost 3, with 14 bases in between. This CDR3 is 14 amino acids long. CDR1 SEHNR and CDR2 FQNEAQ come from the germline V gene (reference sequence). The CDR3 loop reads CASSQDLSGYEQYF. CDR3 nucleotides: TGTGCCAGCAGCCAAGATCTCTCGGGCTACGAGCAGTACTTC.

The CDR3 region is CASSVGRYSPLHF. As DNA, the CDR3 is TGTGCCAGCAGCGTAGGCAGGTATTCACCCCTCCACTTT. The chain couples TRBV25-1 to TRBJ1-6; D unclear. V was shortened by 6 bases and J by 8 bases, with 11 bases between the two germline ends. CDR3 length: 13 amino acids. CDR1 is MGHDK, CDR2 SYGVNS, per germline. The full variable domain, rest sourced from reference TRBV25-1 and TRBJ1-6, is EADIYQTPRYLVIGTGKKITLECSQTMGHDKMYWYQQDPGMELHLIHYSYGVNSTEKGDLSSESTVSRIRTEHFPLTLESARPSHTSQYLCASSVGRYSPLHFGNGTRLTVT.

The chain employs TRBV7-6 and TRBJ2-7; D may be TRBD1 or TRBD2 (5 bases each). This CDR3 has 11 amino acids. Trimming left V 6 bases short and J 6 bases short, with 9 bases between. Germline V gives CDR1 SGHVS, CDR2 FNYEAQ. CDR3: CASRFGTEQYF. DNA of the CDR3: TGTGCCAGCAGATTCGGGACCGAGCAGTACTTC.

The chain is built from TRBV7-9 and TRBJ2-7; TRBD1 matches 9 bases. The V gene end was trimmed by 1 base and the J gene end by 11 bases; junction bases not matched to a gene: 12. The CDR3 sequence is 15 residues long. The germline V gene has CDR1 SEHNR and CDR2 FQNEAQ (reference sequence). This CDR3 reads CASSLDGTGPLGEYF. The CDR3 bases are TGTGCCAGCAGCTTAGACGGGACAGGGCCCCTAGGGGAGTACTTC.

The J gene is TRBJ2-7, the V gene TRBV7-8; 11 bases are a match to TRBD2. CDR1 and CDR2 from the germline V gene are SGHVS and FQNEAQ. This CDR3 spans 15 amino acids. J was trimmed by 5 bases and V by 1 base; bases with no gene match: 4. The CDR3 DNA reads TGTGCCAGCAGCTTAGTAGCGGGAGGGTTCAACGAGCAGTACTTC. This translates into CASSLVAGGFNEQYF.